Listed below are T cell receptor beta chains from one sample, sequenced in a study of blood T cells in healthy people across ages. TCRdb reprocessed the 5' RACE reads with MiXCR, giving one entry per CDR3 protein. This sample has approximately 850,000 distinct CDR3 sequences, with around 43% found just once. The material sequenced was blood. These receptors were obtained from a man aged 55 to 70 in good health. Both conserved end residues are part of each CDR3. D genes are given only for firm matches. Clone sizes are given selectively: once, few, many, or a class where the clone is expanded.

CDR3aa | CDR3nt | v_gene | abundance | d_gene | j_gene
CASSYGAGNEQYF | TGTGCCAGCAGTTACGGAGCGGGCAACGAGCAGTACTTC | TRBV6-2/TRBV6-3 | few | . | TRBJ2-7
CASSPGTFSTDTQYF | TGTGCCAGCAGCCCTGGGACTTTTTCCACAGATACGCAGTATTTT | TRBV14 | . | . | TRBJ2-3
CASSKPAGGHETQFF | TGTGCCAGCAGCAAGCCAGCGGGGGGCCACGAGACCCAGTTCTTC | TRBV21-1 | . | . | TRBJ2-1
CASTGQGAYNEQFF | TGTGCCAGCACGGGACAGGGGGCGTACAATGAGCAGTTCTTC | TRBV6-1 | many | TRBD1 | TRBJ2-1
CASSSYGEVQETQYF | TGTGCCAGCAGCTCCTACGGGGAGGTTCAAGAGACCCAGTACTTC | TRBV7-6 | few | . | TRBJ2-5
CATSDPGQGVNEQFF | TGTGCCACCAGTGACCCGGGACAGGGGGTAAATGAGCAGTTCTTC | TRBV24-1 | few | TRBD1 | TRBJ2-1
CASTSSAAYEQYF | TGTGCCAGCACCTCCAGTGCCGCCTACGAGCAGTACTTC | TRBV6-5 | . | . | TRBJ2-7
CASSFGPERLTDTQYF | TGCGCCAGCAGCTTTGGGCCCGAAAGGCTCACAGATACGCAGTATTTT | TRBV5-1 | . | . | TRBJ2-3
CASSCYSGQGDGHTF | TGTGCCAGCAGTTGCTACTCAGGCCAGGGGGACGGCCACACCTTC | TRBV6-5 | . | TRBD1 | TRBJ1-2
CSASGSGMLWGGVEQFF | TGCAGTGCGAGCGGGTCTGGAATGCTTTGGGGTGGGGTGGAGCAGTTCTTC | TRBV20-1 | few | . | TRBJ2-1
CASSSPRHGAFF | TGTGCCAGCAGCTCGCCGCGCCATGGAGCTTTCTTT | TRBV7-2 | . | . | TRBJ1-1
CSVEVVPGANYGYTF | TGCAGCGTTGAAGTAGTCCCTGGGGCTAACTATGGCTACACCTTC | TRBV29-1 | few | . | TRBJ1-2
CASSLGLAGDGTQYF | TGTGCCAGCAGCCTTGGACTAGCGGGGGATGGGACCCAGTACTTC | TRBV11-3 | . | TRBD2 | TRBJ2-5
CASSDTLQGYEQYF | TGCGCCAGCAGTGATACTCTACAGGGCTACGAGCAGTACTTC | TRBV10-2 | . | . | TRBJ2-7
CASSFTASSYNEQFF | TGTGCCAGCAGCTTCACAGCGAGCTCCTACAATGAGCAGTTCTTC | TRBV6-6 | few | . | TRBJ2-1
CSAPLPGQGTNEKLFF | TGCAGTGCCCCCCTTCCGGGACAGGGAACTAATGAAAAACTGTTTTTT | TRBV20-1 | . | TRBD1 | TRBJ1-4
CASSEGRTNEKLFF | TGTGCCAGCAGCGAGGGGAGGACTAATGAAAAACTGTTTTTT | TRBV13 | . | . | TRBJ1-4
CASSFTKESEAFF | TGTGCCAGCAGCTTTACAAAAGAGTCTGAAGCTTTCTTT | TRBV7-2 | few | . | TRBJ1-1
CATGSYRQETQYF | TGTGCCACGGGGTCGTACCGCCAAGAGACCCAGTACTTC | TRBV6-6 | many | . | TRBJ2-5
CASSSRTETPQHF | TGTGCCAGCAGCTCTAGGACAGAGACGCCCCAGCATTTT | TRBV7-2 | . | . | TRBJ1-5
CASRPIPGSVYEQYF | TGCGCCAGCAGACCGATTCCCGGAAGCGTCTACGAGCAGTACTTC | TRBV4-1 | . | . | TRBJ2-7
CASSVGTVGSTIYF | TGTGCCAGCAGCGTAGGCACAGTCGGAAGCACCATATATTTT | TRBV9 | . | . | TRBJ1-3
CASSSTGGGNEQFF | TGTGCCAGCAGTTCGACAGGGGGCGGGAATGAGCAGTTCTTC | TRBV6-2/TRBV6-3 | . | TRBD1 | TRBJ2-1
CASSLVQRGDPSPKNIQYF | TGTGCCAGCAGTTTAGTACAGCGGGGGGACCCCAGTCCTAAAAACATTCAGTACTTC | TRBV12-3/TRBV12-4 | . | TRBD2 | TRBJ2-4
CASSPPQLAKNIQYF | TGTGCCAGCTCACCACCACAGCTAGCCAAAAACATTCAGTACTTC | TRBV18 | few | . | TRBJ2-4
CSGKAESSYEQYF | TGCAGCGGAAAAGCGGAGAGCTCCTACGAGCAGTACTTC | TRBV29-1 | many | . | TRBJ2-7
CASSRQGVRYTF | TGTGCCAGCAGCCGACAGGGTGTACGCTACACCTTC | TRBV14 | few | TRBD1 | TRBJ1-2
CSVEDTLIGELFF | TGCAGCGTTGAAGACACCTTGATCGGGGAGCTGTTTTTT | TRBV29-1 | few | . | TRBJ2-2
CASSRRGPPGTQYF | TGTGCCAGCAGTAGACGGGGGCCCCCGGGGACCCAGTACTTC | TRBV7-2 | . | . | TRBJ2-5
CSVEGPGPLEQYF | TGCAGCGTTGAAGGGCCCGGACCCCTCGAGCAGTACTTC | TRBV29-1 | . | . | TRBJ2-7
CATKKEGTQYF | TGTGCCACCAAGAAGGAGGGTACGCAGTATTTT | TRBV15 | few | . | TRBJ2-3
CASSPYQSGYEQFF | TGTGCCAGCAGTCCCTATCAATCGGGCTATGAGCAGTTCTTC | TRBV6-5 | . | . | TRBJ2-1
CASTGTDKNIQYF | TGTGCCAGCACCGGGACGGATAAAAACATTCAGTACTTC | TRBV7-2 | . | . | TRBJ2-4
CASSPRQRLDNSGANVLTF | TGTGCCAGCAGTCCCCGACAGCGCCTAGACAACTCTGGGGCCAACGTCCTGACTTTC | TRBV27 | few | . | TRBJ2-6
CASSFGVTNEKLFF | TGTGCCAGCAGTTTTGGGGTGACTAATGAAAAACTGTTTTTT | TRBV12-3/TRBV12-4 | . | . | TRBJ1-4
CASSQGPGANVLTF | TGTGCCAGCAGCCAAGGTCCGGGGGCCAACGTCCTGACTTTC | TRBV14 | many | . | TRBJ2-6
CASSYSSDSPLHF | TGTGCCAGCAGTTACTCGAGTGATTCACCCCTCCACTTT | TRBV6-5 | few | . | TRBJ1-6
CASSANPGHNYNEQFF | TGTGCCAGCAGTGCGAATCCGGGACACAACTACAATGAGCAGTTCTTC | TRBV25-1 | few | . | TRBJ2-1
CASSLKGGGLSCNEQFF | TGTGCCAGCAGCTTAAAGGGCGGGGGCCTCTCCTGCAATGAGCAGTTCTTC | TRBV7-2 | . | . | TRBJ2-1
CASSSQRGGITGHEQFF | TGTGCCAGCAGTTCACAACGCGGGGGAATAACAGGGCATGAGCAGTTCTTC | TRBV27 | few | . | TRBJ2-1
CASSPVDGHRETQYF | TGTGCCAGCAGTCCCGTCGATGGACACCGAGAGACCCAGTACTTC | TRBV12-3/TRBV12-4 | . | . | TRBJ2-5
CASRKQPSYNEQFF | TGTGCCAGCAGGAAACAACCCAGTTACAATGAGCAGTTCTTC | TRBV6-2/TRBV6-3 | . | . | TRBJ2-1